This TCR beta chain was documented in a study of post-analysis software for immune sequencing data. General study findings and limits: There were roughly five TRBV segments more frequent in patients than controls, and TRBV5-6, TRBV5-1 and TRBV20-1 were among them. When the samples were clustered directly with F measure, those that had been prepared in the same batch showed strong co-clustering.

From germline, CDR1 is SGDLS and CDR2 YYNGEE. V was cut by 0 bases and J by 8 bases, with 14 bases left in between. There are 14 residues in the CDR3. Incorporated into the TCR beta cDNA libraries were unique molecular identifiers, which served to reduce PCR and sequencing biases. TCRdb re-called the PCR reads through MiXCR, storing one row per CDR3 protein. The sample lists hundreds of thousands of distinct CDR3 sequences, approximately 53% occurring once. Details on this clonotype: Its antigen remains unknown.

The chain recombines TRBV9 with TRBJ1-1, with D possibly being TRBD1 (5 bases). The clonotype was recovered from a girl aged 5-17 years with multiple sclerosis. Input material: blood. The CDR3 sequence is CASSVVPTGTEAFF. In nucleotides, the CDR3 is TGTGCCAGCAGCGTAGTACCTACAGGTACCGAAGCTTTCTTT.